This T cell receptor (beta chain) appears in the sequencing data of a study of beta chain features in type 1 diabetes (dated by TCRdb to between 2018 and 2020). With regard to the full study: Patients and healthy donors did not differ in mean age, gender distribution, total cell number or subset yield. Across all samples, around 100 million sorted cells were examined, and cell number per subset correlated strongly with RNA yield. Regulatory and stem cell-like memory subsets were isolated from only 8 patients and roughly 8 healthy donors, whereas naive and central memory subsets came from all 30 or so donors. The study compared the TCRB repertoires of sorted circulating CD4+ T cell subsets in recently diagnosed type 1 diabetes patients with those in matched healthy donors. Overall study results and their limits: Type 1 diabetes patients showed a moderate but significant shortening of TCRB CDR3 length in all four CD4+ subsets. Naive, central memory and regulatory TCRB repertoires appeared to be more similar among patients than among healthy donors. Patients with type 1 diabetes made fewer insertions and deleted more nucleotides at VDJ recombination sites, implying thymic rearrangement abnormalities. Shorter templates might be favored by PCR, yet because patient and control samples were amplified and corrected together, any such skew would affect both groups equally. Because cDNA was sequenced instead of genomic DNA, activated cells with high expression could be over-represented, although the groups did not differ in activation or CD3 levels. HLA sub-analyses involved small numbers of individuals, so any influence of HLA type on TCRB rearrangement remained unresolved.

Inclusive of the bounding cysteine and phenylalanine, the CDR3 is 16 residues long. Solely the CDR3 DNA is kept, with 48 bases framed from the first base. CDR1 SGHVS and CDR2 FQNEAQ were looked up in the germline V gene. Between the V and J ends, shortened by 5 bases and 3 bases respectively, the junction contains 19 bases. With respect to this clone: Its antigen remains unidentified. Base qualities are not provided; no much larger clone lies one nucleotide away.

The entire isolated RNA was reverse transcribed using the High Capacity cDNA Reverse Transcription Kit, and thus expressed TCRB transcripts were sequenced. Deep immunoSEQ sequencing was applied to naive, central memory and regulatory T cell samples, giving an average of about 3.6 million total reads per sample. After sorted cells were lysed in RLT buffer, RNA was extracted with DNase-treated RNeasy Micro or Mini kits, with the choice depending on cell number. Each cell subset was processed separately to prevent cross-contamination, with patient and healthy donor samples processed together. Using the immunoSEQ multiplex PCR, TCRB sequences were amplified from cDNA into 87-bp fragments spanning the CDR3 region. Sequencing of the amplicons was done on the Illumina HiSeq platform. Concerning the study's data processing: PCR bias was computationally corrected using synthetic template baselines, reads within Hamming distance 2 were collapsed, and singletons that could not be merged were discarded. Reads were aligned to IMGT to assign V, D and J genes, CDR3 length, and insertions or deletions at six rearrangement sites. Within each subset, clonotype counts were normalized to sorted cell number, and only after that were true diversity and Gini coefficients computed with the tcR R package. Repertoire sharing was quantified using the overlap coefficient calculated on TCRB nucleotide sequences. As a proxy for the pre-selection repertoire, out-of-frame TCRB sequences from naive cells were analyzed. TCRdb re-hosts the immuneACCESS table, in-frame sequences only. Its copies lack some clones; in the studies checked, an unresolved V gene accounts for under half of them, and the cause for the rest is not known. From that table come the V and J calls and clone size; the DNA was used to work out D and trimming. Recorded for this sample are 330,000 or so clones; around 20% of them occurred a single time. The ten biggest clones cover 0.044% of the sample.

From each donor, a single peripheral blood sample of around 120 mL on average was drawn into heparinised tubes. Naive, central memory, regulatory and stem cell-like memory CD4+ T cells were sorted on a BD FACSAria II using a panel including CD45RO, CCR7, CD25, CD127, CD95 and CD27. All sorted populations exceeded 95% purity. Right away, PBMCs were isolated by Lymphoprep density gradient centrifugation and were stained directly, with no culture step. To minimize batch effects, samples were stained and sorted in pairs, one healthy donor with one patient per experiment. The sample comprised naive CD4+ T cells from blood. This specimen's cell subset or site label, interpreted: true naive CD4+ T cells. This TCR was sampled from a woman under 30 in good health. Recombination connected TRBV7-8 to TRBJ1-1; no D gene is confidently identified. The CDR3 in this case is CASSARGIVGDTEAFF. The DNA reads TGTGCCAGCAGCGCGCGAGGAATAGTTGGTGACACTGAAGCTTTCTTT. Extended through the reference TRBV7-8 and TRBJ1-1 proteins, this CDR3 yields the full variable domain: GAGVSQSPRYKVAKRGQDVALRCDPISGHVSLFWYQQALGQGPEFLTYFQNEAQLDKSGLPSDRFFAERPEGSVSTLKIQRTQQEDSAVYLCASSARGIVGDTEAFFGQGTRLTVV.